What follows are 26 T cell receptor beta chains derived from one specimen sequenced in a study of blood T cells in healthy people across ages. A second PCR of roughly 7 to 11 cycles used a sample-barcoded 5' primer and a J-beta primer mix. TCRdb reprocessed the 5' RACE reads via MiXCR and lists one record per CDR3 protein. The sample has approximately 730,000 distinct CDR3 sequences, about 40% seen once. The sequenced sample consisted of blood. These receptors all come from a woman aged 60-75 years in good health.

The chain couples TRBV6-6 to TRBJ1-4; D not resolved. Germline CDR1 is MNHNY and CDR2 is SVGAGI (reference sequence). There are 15 residues in the CDR3. Trimming left V 6 bases short and J 8 bases short, with 19 bases between. DNA for the CDR3: TGTGCCAGCAGCCACCTCGCGTCCCTAGGGGAAAAACTGTTTTTT. Amino acids: CASSHLASLGEKLFF.

The chain links TRBV5-6 to TRBJ2-7, with 9 bases that match TRBD2. Trimming at V came to 0 bases and at J to 7 bases, leaving 8 bases not matched to a gene. The CDR3 consists of 15 residues. Germline CDR1 SGHDT, CDR2 YYEEEE. The CDR3 here is CASSLALAGLFEQYF. DNA for the CDR3: TGTGCCAGCAGCTTGGCGCTAGCGGGACTTTTTGAGCAGTACTTC.

The rearrangement uses TRBV3-1 and TRBJ2-5, with D perhaps TRBD1 (6 bases). The CDR3 has 15 amino acids. Germline V gene data show CDR1 as LGHDT and CDR2 as YNNKEL (reference sequence). The V end lost 3 bases, the J end lost 5 bases, and 16 bases lay between the germline ends. In nucleotides, the CDR3 is TGTGCCAGCAGCCACTTACAGGGTACAGGGGAGACCCAGTACTTC. Amino acids: CASSHLQGTGETQYF.

This clonotype showed up just once. The CDR3 region has the DNA TGTGCTCATTCAGGGTTAGGGGCGAACACTGAAGCTTTCTTT. Translated: CAHSGLGANTEAFF. The chain uses TRBV10-3 and TRBJ1-1, with D possibly TRBD1 on 5 matching bases. Germline CDR1 ENHRY, CDR2 SYGVKD. CDR3 length: 14 amino acids.

This clonotype was detected only once. The chain joins TRBV7-3 to TRBJ1-1, with TRBD1 matching over 7 bases. The CDR3 runs to 14 residues. Trimming cost V 5 bases and J 1 base; bases outside gene matches: 4. Germline V gives CDR1 SGHTA, CDR2 FQGTGA. CDR3 nucleotide sequence: TGTGCCAGCAGCCCACAGGGGAAGAACACTGAAGCTTTCTTT. Protein sequence: CASSPQGKNTEAFF.

J is TRBJ2-1 and V is TRBV18; the match to TRBD2 covers 7 bases. The length of the CDR3 is 17 residues. Germline CDR1 and CDR2: KGHSH and LQKENI. J lost 8 bases, V lost 1 base, and 14 bases had no gene match. The chain's CDR3 is CASSPRSGGRFSHEQFF. The CDR3 nucleotides read TGTGCCAGCTCACCACGGAGTGGCGGGAGATTTTCCCATGAGCAGTTCTTC.

The chain has TRBV20-1 and TRBJ1-5, with no clear D. The CDR3 totals 15 residues. Looked up from germline, CDR1 is DFQATT and CDR2 is SNEGSKA (reference sequence). The V and J ends lost 2 bases and 7 bases respectively, with 18 bases between them. The chain's CDR3 is CSARSREGGGQPQHF. The CDR3 DNA follows: TGCAGTGCTAGATCCCGGGAGGGAGGTGGACAGCCCCAGCATTTT.

The V and J genes are TRBV10-3 and TRBJ2-7; 9 nucleotides agree with TRBD1. Losses at the gene ends were 8 bases for V and 5 bases for J; bases not matched to a gene: 10. The germline CDR1 and CDR2 sequences are ENHRY and SYGVKD. The CDR3 runs to 14 residues. This CDR3 is CAIGRTGVTHEQYF. In DNA form, the CDR3 reads TGTGCCATCGGAAGGACAGGGGTCACCCACGAGCAGTACTTC.

The J gene is TRBJ1-1, the V gene TRBV11-2; D gene uncertain. Germline assignment: CDR1 SGHAT and CDR2 FQNNGV. CDR3 size: 14 residues. V dropped 2 bases and J dropped 0 bases, with 7 bases sitting between them. CDR3 bases: TGTGCCAGCAGCTTAAGTGTACTGAACACTGAAGCTTTCTTT. Encoded protein: CASSLSVLNTEAFF.

This clonotype was recorded many times. The rearrangement uses TRBV29-1 and TRBJ2-7; D may be TRBD1 (5 bases). The germline V gene has CDR1 SQVTM and CDR2 ANQGSEA. This CDR3 spans 11 amino acids. Trimming shortened V by 7 bases and J by 7 bases, and 14 bases separated the two germline ends. This CDR3 is CSAGRVWEQYF. In nucleotides, the CDR3 is TGCAGCGCCGGCAGGGTTTGGGAGCAGTACTTC.

The chain joins TRBV11-2 to TRBJ2-1, with no clear D. The CDR3 has 14 amino acids. Germline CDR1 is SGHAT and CDR2 is FQNNGV. The V and J ends lost 2 bases and 5 bases respectively, with 10 bases between them. CDR3 sequence (DNA): TGTGCCAGCAGCTTAACGGCAGCTCACAATGAGCAGTTCTTC. Protein: CASSLTAAHNEQFF.

V usage is TRBV20-1 and J usage is TRBJ2-3; possibly TRBD2 for D (5 bases). Trimming took 7 bases from V and 4 from J, leaving 15 bases between them. Germline V lookup: CDR1 DFQATT, CDR2 SNEGSKA (reference sequence). This CDR3 region has 13 residues. CDR3 nucleotide sequence: TGCAGTGTCTCGGGGAGACACCCAGATACGCAGTATTTT. Translating gives CSVSGRHPDTQYF.

V is TRBV10-3 and J is TRBJ2-1, with D perhaps matching TRBD2 (5 bases). Between the trimmed V and J ends, which lost 6 bases and 11 bases, there was a span of 14 bases. Looked up from germline, CDR1 is ENHRY and CDR2 is SYGVKD. This CDR3 spans 12 amino acids. CDR3 region: CAIRGIEGKQFF. The CDR3 DNA follows: TGTGCCATCAGGGGGATAGAGGGTAAGCAGTTCTTC.

This clonotype has ten or more counts. This chain connects TRBV7-3 to TRBJ2-1; TRBD1 matches at 7 bases. Trimming removed 3 bases from V and 4 bases from J; junction bases left unmatched: 3. Germline CDR1 and CDR2: SGHTA and FQGTGA. The CDR3 length is 14 residues. CDR3 bases: TGTGCCAGCAGCTTGGGACAGAGTTACAATGAGCAGTTCTTC. As protein: CASSLGQSYNEQFF.

This clonotype was seen ten or more times. The gene calls are TRBV4-3 and TRBJ2-7; 8 bases are shared with TRBD1. CDR3 size: 16 residues. J lost 0 bases, V lost 3 bases, and 7 bases had no gene match. The germline V gene has CDR1 LGHNA and CDR2 YSLEER. The CDR3 DNA reads as TGCGCCAGCAGCCAGGACTGGACAGGGAGCTCCTACGAGCAGTACTTC. Protein: CASSQDWTGSSYEQYF.

This clonotype occurred a few times. The chain is built from TRBV29-1 and TRBJ1-2; a weak D match, TRBD1 (6 bases). This CDR3 contains 13 residues. V was cut by 4 bases and J by 3 bases, with 12 bases left in between. Per germline, CDR1 SQVTM and CDR2 ANQGSEA. CDR3 region: CSVAGGPDYGYTF. The CDR3 DNA reads as TGCAGCGTTGCTGGGGGCCCGGACTATGGCTACACCTTC.

This chain connects TRBV28 to TRBJ2-7; TRBD1 might be the D (6 bases). Germline CDR1 MDHEN, CDR2 SYDVKM. Trimming stripped 6 bases from V and 7 bases from J, with 13 bases between. The CDR3 consists of 12 residues. The CDR3 sequence is CASSIRTEEQYF. The CDR3 bases are TGTGCCAGCAGCATCCGGACAGAAGAGCAGTACTTC.

The table lists this clonotype with a few counts. The rearrangement links TRBV4-2 to TRBJ1-2, with D perhaps TRBD1 (6 bases). Per the germline V gene, CDR1 is LGHNA and CDR2 is YNFKEQ. This CDR3 has 15 amino acids. The ends were cut back, 3 bases at V and 3 bases at J, with 14 bases in the middle. CDR3 DNA sequence: TGTGCCAGCAGCCAGGGGCAGGGGACCCACTATGGCTACACCTTC. Translation gives CASSQGQGTHYGYTF.

This clonotype was observed a few times. V usage is TRBV5-1 and J usage is TRBJ2-7; 8 bases fit TRBD1. Germline V gene lookup returns CDR1 SGHRS and CDR2 YFSETQ. V shed 0 bases, J shed 5 bases, and the junction held 4 bases outside the gene matches. The CDR3 has 14 amino acids. CDR3 in DNA: TGCGCCAGCAGCTTGGGACAGGGGTATGACGAGCAGTACTTC. Translating gives CASSLGQGYDEQYF.

In the case of this clonotype: A much bigger clone sits one base away, suggesting this may be a read error. CDR3 protein: CASSAQGDTDTQYF. The DNA for the CDR3 is TGTGCCAGCAGTGCCCAGGGTGACACAGATACGCAGTATTTT. The chain is built from TRBV6-4 and TRBJ2-3, with D perhaps TRBD1 (5 bases). Trimming shortened V by 4 bases and J by 2 bases, and 10 bases separated the two germline ends. The CDR3 consists of 14 residues. Per the germline V gene, CDR1 is MRHNA and CDR2 is SNTAGT.

This clonotype was found a few times. This sequence joins TRBV6-2 or TRBV6-3 and TRBJ1-5; weak D call: TRBD1 (6 bases). The germline V and J ends were trimmed by 0 bases and 4 bases, with 13 bases remaining between them. The CDR3 runs 16 residues. Germline CDR1 is MNHEY and CDR2 is SVGEGT. CDR3 nucleotide sequence: TGTGCCAGCAGTTACTCGGGACAAAGCTTGAATCAGCCCCAGCATTTT. This encodes CASSYSGQSLNQPQHF.

CDR3 protein: CASSSLPAGGANEQFF. CDR3 coding DNA: TGCGCCAGCAGCTCTCTACCAGCGGGGGGTGCCAATGAGCAGTTCTTC. This chain connects TRBV5-1 to TRBJ2-1; 9 nucleotides agree with TRBD2. Germline CDR1 and CDR2: SGHRS and YFSETQ. Trimming cost V 3 bases and J 6 bases; bases outside gene matches: 10. CDR3 length: 16 residues.

There are many counts of this clonotype. The chain couples TRBV3-1 to TRBJ2-3; no firm D call. This CDR3 has 12 amino acids. Germline values: CDR1 LGHDT, CDR2 YNNKEL (reference sequence). V shed 1 base and J shed 5 bases, with 4 bases lying between them. The CDR3: CASSQVRDTQYF. The DNA for the CDR3 is TGTGCCAGCAGCCAAGTTCGAGATACGCAGTATTTT.

As concerns this clonotype: The junction and the germline gene differ at one end; a read error may be behind it. The J gene is TRBJ2-3, the V gene TRBV7-7; D gene uncertain. Per germline, CDR1 SSHAT and CDR2 FNYEAQ (reference sequence). The CDR3 is 15 amino acids. Written as DNA, the CDR3 is TGTGCTAGCAGCTTAATTGGGGTAGGGACAGATACGCAGTATTTT. Its protein product is CASSLIGVGTDTQYF.

This clonotype has a count of ten or more. This chain links TRBV29-1 with TRBJ2-5; D is perhaps TRBD2 (8 bases). The end of the DNA is better explained by TRBJ2-7, so the J call may be wrong. Germline V gives CDR1 SQVTM, CDR2 ANQGSEA. This CDR3 has 16 residues. CDR3 sequence reads: CSVLGTAKGGGNEQYF. The CDR3 DNA is TGCAGCGTGCTGGGGACAGCTAAAGGCGGGGGGAACGAGCAGTACTTC.

This clonotype was counted only a few times. The chain is built from TRBV9 and TRBJ2-5; 9 bases agree with TRBD1. This CDR3 is built from 15 residues. With V trimmed by 3 bases and J by 2 bases, 5 bases remained unmatched. Per germline, CDR1 SGDLS and CDR2 YYNGEE. The DNA for the CDR3 is TGTGCCAGCAGCGATGGACAGGGGACACAAGAGACCCAGTACTTC. It is translated as CASSDGQGTQETQYF.